The text below deals with one T cell receptor (beta chain). The antigen remains undetermined. A Clinical Activity Score of at least 3, a NOSPECS grade of at least 4 and a duration under 3 months were recorded in the ophthalmopathy patients. Lactation, pregnancy, other autoimmune disease or uncontrolled infection led to exclusion of patients. CDR1 is GTSNPN and CDR2 is SVGIG in the germline V gene (reference sequence). The CDR3 spans 12 residues. Trimming left V 4 bases short and J 4 bases short, with 11 bases between. This specimen comes from a study of T cells in Graves' hyperthyroidism and ophthalmopathy. Study findings and constraints: Expanded thyroid clonotypes (above 0.001) were mostly also found in blood. A 13 V-J model separated ophthalmopathy from stable hyperthyroidism.

TCR beta CDR3 regions were amplified from RNA. A first-round RT-PCR of the TCR CDR3 used the HTBI primer set. MiXCR was run by TCRdb on the multiplex PCR reads, yielding one entry per CDR3 protein. The table has roughly 530,000 distinct CDR3 sequences, over 15% seen once; the top ten hold roughly a sixth. The J gene is TRBJ2-7, the V gene TRBV30, with D perhaps matching TRBD2 (5 bases). The sample taken for sequencing was blood. The origin of this receptor is a young woman with Graves' ophthalmopathy. CDR3 amino acids: CAWTRGSYEQYF. Written as DNA, the CDR3 is TGTGCCTGGACTCGGGGATCTTACGAGCAGTACTTC.